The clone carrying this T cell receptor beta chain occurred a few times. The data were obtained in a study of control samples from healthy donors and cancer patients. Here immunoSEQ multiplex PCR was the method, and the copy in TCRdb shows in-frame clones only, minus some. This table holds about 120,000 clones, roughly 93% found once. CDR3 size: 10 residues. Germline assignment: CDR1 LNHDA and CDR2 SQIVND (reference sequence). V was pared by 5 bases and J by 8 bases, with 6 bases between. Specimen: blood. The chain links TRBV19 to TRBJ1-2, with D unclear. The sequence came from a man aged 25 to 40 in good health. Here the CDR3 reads CASSAGGYTF. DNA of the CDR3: TGTGCCAGTAGTGCCGGAGGCTACACCTTC.